Following are 15 T cell receptor beta chains from one sample sequenced in a study of T cell repertoires in cytomegalovirus infection. A single record per CDR3 protein comes from TCRdb applying MiXCR to the reads. The sample carries about 260,000 distinct CDR3 sequences, approximately 8.3% recorded once. The sequenced sample consisted of PBMCs. These receptors all come from a human donor in good health (CMV status not recorded). Some clones in this sample may be carry-over from other donors' samples.

Ten or more counts support this clonotype. In DNA, the CDR3 is TGTGCCAGCAGTTACGGGAGCGGGAGGGCCGTGGAGACCCAGTACTTC. Its protein is CASSYGSGRAVETQYF. The V and J genes are TRBV6-5 and TRBJ2-5; 10 bases map to TRBD2. The germline CDR1 and CDR2 sequences are MNHEY and SVGAGI. Trimming took 2 bases from V and 5 from J; bases not matched to a gene: 8. CDR3 length: 16 residues.

This clonotype was detected only a few times. The gene calls are TRBV6-5 and TRBJ2-5, with TRBD2 identical over 10 bases. Germline values: CDR1 MNHEY, CDR2 SVGAGI. Losses at the gene ends were 0 bases for V and 4 bases for J; bases not matched to a gene: 2. The CDR3 extends over 15 amino acids. Written as DNA, the CDR3 is TGTGCCAGCAGTTACTCGCGACTAGCGGGAGAGACCCAGTACTTC. It codes for CASSYSRLAGETQYF.

This clonotype was recorded many times. This chain uses TRBV7-8 with TRBJ1-1; D is unclear. Trimming removed 5 bases from V and 0 bases from J, with 16 bases in between. CDR1 and CDR2 from the germline V gene are SGHVS and FQNEAQ. The CDR3 is 16 amino acids. Here the CDR3 reads CASSPPRALMNTEAFF. The DNA for the CDR3 is TGTGCCAGCAGCCCTCCACGGGCACTCATGAACACTGAAGCTTTCTTT.

The table lists this clonotype with many counts. The chain links TRBV7-6 to TRBJ2-3, with TRBD2 matching over 9 bases. CDR3 length equals 18 residues. CDR1 is SGHVS and CDR2 is FNYEAQ in the germline V gene. The V gene end was trimmed by 5 bases and the J gene end by 0 bases; junction bases not matched to a gene: 12. The CDR3 DNA follows: TGTGCCAGCAGCCCAGGCCGAGGACTAGCGAAAAGCACAGATACGCAGTATTTT. Translated: CASSPGRGLAKSTDTQYF.

This clonotype has a handful of counts. The chain employs TRBV4-3 and TRBJ1-2; 8 bases align to TRBD1. Trimming took 3 bases from V and 0 from J; bases not matched to a gene: 3. Germline V CDR1 and CDR2: LGHNA, YSLEER. This CDR3 is built from 15 residues. CDR3 sequence: CASSQAGQANYGYTF. CDR3 DNA sequence: TGCGCCAGCAGCCAGGCGGGACAGGCTAACTATGGCTACACCTTC.

This clonotype was found many times. The V call is TRBV28, the J call TRBJ2-1, with TRBD2 identical over 8 bases. The CDR3 contains 12 residues. CDR1 is MDHEN, CDR2 SYDVKM, per germline. V lost 6 bases and J lost 9; bases outside the gene matches: 4. Written as DNA, the CDR3 is TGTGCCAGCAGATCGGGGGGGCTTGAGCAGTTCTTC. Protein: CASRSGGLEQFF.

The chain links TRBV11-3 to TRBJ2-3; unclear D gene. V dropped 1 base and J dropped 1 base, with 12 bases sitting between them. CDR1 is SGHNT, CDR2 YENEEA, per germline. The CDR3 covers 16 residues. CDR3 sequence: CASSLAGQYRTDTQYF. In DNA form, the CDR3 reads TGTGCCAGCAGCTTAGCTGGGCAGTACCGCACAGATACGCAGTATTTT.

This clonotype was recorded at least ten times. The chain joins TRBV7-8 to TRBJ2-1; 8 bases align to TRBD2. Germline loops: CDR1 SGHVS, CDR2 FQNEAQ. The CDR3 runs 19 residues. Losses at the gene ends were 1 base for V and 3 bases for J; bases not matched to a gene: 14. DNA for the CDR3: TGTGCCAGCAGCTTAGATCTGGCGGGAGGAGGAGGGGTCTACAATGAGCAGTTCTTC. It specifies CASSLDLAGGGGVYNEQFF.

The chain links TRBV2 to TRBJ1-6; D is unclear. Per germline, CDR1 SNHLY and CDR2 FYNNEI. The ends were cut back, 5 bases at V and 5 bases at J, with 10 bases in the middle. This CDR3 is built from 14 residues. CDR3 sequence: CASSTRTNNSPLHF. The CDR3 DNA is TGTGCCAGCAGTACTCGGACGAATAATTCACCCCTCCACTTT.

This clonotype occurred many times. This chain uses TRBV7-2 with TRBJ2-5; weak D call: TRBD2 (5 bases). Germline V gene lookup returns CDR1 SGHTA and CDR2 FQGNSA. The germline V and J ends were trimmed by 5 bases and 4 bases, with 17 bases remaining between them. The CDR3 contains 15 residues. The CDR3 DNA reads TGTGCCAGCAGCCCCAGTAACCTAGCAGGAGAGACCCAGTACTTC. It translates to CASSPSNLAGETQYF. Together with reference TRBV7-2 and TRBJ2-5, the CDR3 gives the full variable domain: GAGVSQSPSNKVTEKGKDVELRCDPISGHTALYWYRQSLGQGLEFLIYFQGNSAPDKSGLPSDRFSAERTGGSVSTLTIQRTQQEDSAVYLCASSPSNLAGETQYFGPGTRLLVL.

There are a few counts of this clonotype. The chain is built from TRBV4-2 and TRBJ2-2, with 8 nucleotides matching TRBD1. Trimming cost V 0 bases and J 5 bases; bases outside gene matches: 8. The germline CDR1 and CDR2 sequences are LGHNA and YNFKEQ. The CDR3 runs to 17 residues. The chain's CDR3 is CASSQDGTGIVTGELFF. CDR3 DNA: TGTGCCAGCAGCCAAGATGGGACAGGCATCGTAACCGGGGAGCTGTTTTTT.

The sample holds a few counts of this clonotype. Here the CDR3 reads CASGPLGLEEFF. The CDR3, as DNA: TGTGCCAGCGGGCCTCTCGGACTAGAGGAGTTCTTC. The chain carries TRBV27 and TRBJ2-1, with 7 nucleotides matching TRBD2. The germline gives CDR1 MNHEY, CDR2 SMNVEV (reference sequence). CDR3 size: 12 residues. J gave up 14 bases and V 8 bases, and 12 bases lay outside the gene matches.

This clonotype showed up just a few times. The chain is built from TRBV5-1 and TRBJ2-7; 14 bases align to TRBD2. Germline V gene lookup returns CDR1 SGHRS and CDR2 YFSETQ. CDR3 length: 16 amino acids. Trimming took 4 bases from V and 5 from J; bases not matched to a gene: 8. The CDR3 loop reads CASSPQGLAGVDEQYF. The CDR3 nucleotides are TGCGCCAGCAGCCCACAGGGACTAGCGGGAGTAGACGAGCAGTACTTC. Looking up the rest from reference TRBV5-1 and TRBJ2-7 gives the full variable domain: KAGVTQTPRYLIKTRGQQVTLSCSPISGHRSVSWYQQTPGQGLQFLFEYFSETQRNKGNFPGRFSGRQFSNSRSEMNVSTLELGDSALYLCASSPQGLAGVDEQYFGPGTRLTVT.

This clonotype was observed at least ten times. Here the CDR3 DNA reads TGTGCCAGCAGCTTAGTTTTAGCGGGAGTAGGCGGTGAGCAGTTCTTC. This encodes CASSLVLAGVGGEQFF. This chain joins TRBV7-2 and TRBJ2-1; 9 nucleotides agree with TRBD2. Germline-derived CDR1 and CDR2 are SGHTA and FQGNSA. With V trimmed by 1 base and J by 9 bases, 10 bases remained unmatched. The CDR3 extends over 16 amino acids.

This clonotype was picked up many times. J is TRBJ1-2 and V is TRBV7-9; 8 nucleotides match TRBD1. This CDR3 is built from 15 residues. V trimming: 6 bases; J trimming: 6 bases; junction bases outside the gene matches: 12. The germline V gene has CDR1 SEHNR and CDR2 FQNEAQ (reference sequence). The CDR3 DNA reads as TGTGCCAGCAGGCGACAGGGGATGAGAGCGGATGGCTACACCTTC. Its translation is CASRRQGMRADGYTF.